This entry describes one T cell receptor beta chain. Its specificity is not known. TCRdb reprocessed the 5' RACE reads via MiXCR and lists one record per CDR3 protein. The table has around 27,000 distinct CDR3 sequences, 3.9% seen once. This sample is part of a study of early T cells in non-severe SARS-CoV-2 infection. Broader study findings: VDJdb matches were skewed toward anti-spike CD8 T cell responses.

The CDR3 runs to 15 residues. V was shortened by 4 bases and J by 0 bases, with 13 bases between the two germline ends. The germline V gene encodes CDR1 SGDLS and CDR2 YYNGEE. The receptor's source is an adult who was a healthcare worker with PCR-confirmed SARS-CoV-2 infection or an uninfected control (not recorded which). The sample was whole blood. The V gene is TRBV9, the J gene TRBJ1-1; D perhaps matches TRBD1 (5 bases). This CDR3 reads CASSQGTSMNTEAFF. CDR3 DNA: TGTGCCAGCAGCCAGGGTACCAGCATGAACACTGAAGCTTTCTTT.